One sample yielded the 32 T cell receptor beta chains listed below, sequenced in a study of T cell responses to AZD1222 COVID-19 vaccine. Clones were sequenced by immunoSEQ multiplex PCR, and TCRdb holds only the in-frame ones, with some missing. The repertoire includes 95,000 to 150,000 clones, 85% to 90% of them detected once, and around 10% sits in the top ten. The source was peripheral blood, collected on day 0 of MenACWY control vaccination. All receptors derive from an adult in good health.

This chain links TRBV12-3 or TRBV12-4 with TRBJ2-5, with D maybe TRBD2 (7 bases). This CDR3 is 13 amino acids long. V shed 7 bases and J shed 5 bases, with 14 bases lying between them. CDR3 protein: CASNRGGRETQYF. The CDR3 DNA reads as TGTGCCAGCAATCGCGGGGGCCGGGAGACCCAGTACTTC.

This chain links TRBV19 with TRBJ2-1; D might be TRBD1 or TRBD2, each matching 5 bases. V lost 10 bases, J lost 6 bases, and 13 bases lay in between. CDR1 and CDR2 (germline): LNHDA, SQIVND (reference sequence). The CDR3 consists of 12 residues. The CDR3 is CATFGGGNEQFF. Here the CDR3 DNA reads TGTGCCACCTTCGGTGGGGGCAATGAGCAGTTCTTC.

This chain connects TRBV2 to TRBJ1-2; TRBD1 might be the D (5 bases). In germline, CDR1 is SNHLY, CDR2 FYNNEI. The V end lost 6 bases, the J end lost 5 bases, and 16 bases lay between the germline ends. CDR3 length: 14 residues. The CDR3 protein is CASSPGRGSYGYTF. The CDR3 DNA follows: TGTGCCAGCAGCCCAGGGAGGGGATCGTATGGCTACACCTTC.

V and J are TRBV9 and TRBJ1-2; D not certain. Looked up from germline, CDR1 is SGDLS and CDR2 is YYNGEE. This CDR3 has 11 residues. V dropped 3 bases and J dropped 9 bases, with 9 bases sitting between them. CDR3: CASSAQTRYTF. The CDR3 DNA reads TGTGCCAGCAGCGCGCAGACCCGCTACACCTTC.

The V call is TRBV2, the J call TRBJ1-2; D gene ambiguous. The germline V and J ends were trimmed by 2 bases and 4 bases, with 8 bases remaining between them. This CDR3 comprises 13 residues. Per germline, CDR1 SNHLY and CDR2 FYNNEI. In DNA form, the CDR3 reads TGTGCCAGCAGTGAATCCCCAGCCTATGGCTACACCTTC. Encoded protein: CASSESPAYGYTF.

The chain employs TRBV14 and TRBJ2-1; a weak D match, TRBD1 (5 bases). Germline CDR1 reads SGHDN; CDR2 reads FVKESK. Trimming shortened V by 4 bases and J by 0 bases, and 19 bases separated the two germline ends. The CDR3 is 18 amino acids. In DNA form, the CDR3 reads TGTGCCAGCAGCCCCCGAACACCCCTAGGGGACTCCTACAATGAGCAGTTCTTC. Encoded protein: CASSPRTPLGDSYNEQFF.

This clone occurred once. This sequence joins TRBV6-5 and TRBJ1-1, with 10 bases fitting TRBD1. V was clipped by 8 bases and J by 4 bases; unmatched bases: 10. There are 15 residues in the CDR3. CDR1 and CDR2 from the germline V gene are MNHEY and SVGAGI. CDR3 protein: CASLRTGGPGTEAFF. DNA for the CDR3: TGTGCCAGCCTCAGGACAGGGGGACCGGGCACTGAAGCTTTCTTT.

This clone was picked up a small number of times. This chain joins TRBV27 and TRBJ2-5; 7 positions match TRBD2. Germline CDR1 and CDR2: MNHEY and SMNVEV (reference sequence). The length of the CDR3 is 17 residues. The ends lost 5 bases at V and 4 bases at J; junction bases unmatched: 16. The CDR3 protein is CASSPSGWEGRIETQYF. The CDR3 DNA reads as TGTGCCAGCAGTCCCTCCGGCTGGGAGGGAAGGATAGAGACCCAGTACTTC.

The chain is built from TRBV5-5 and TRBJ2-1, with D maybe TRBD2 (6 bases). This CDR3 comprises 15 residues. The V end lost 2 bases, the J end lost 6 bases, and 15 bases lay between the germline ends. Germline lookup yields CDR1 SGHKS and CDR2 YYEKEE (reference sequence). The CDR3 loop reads CASSFYSGPGNEQFF. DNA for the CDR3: TGTGCCAGCAGCTTTTATAGCGGTCCCGGCAATGAGCAGTTCTTC. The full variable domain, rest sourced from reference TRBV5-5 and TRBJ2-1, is DAGVTQSPTHLIKTRGQQVTLRCSPISGHKSVSWYQQVLGQGPQFIFQYYEKEERGRGNFPDRFSARQFPNYSSELNVNALLLGDSALYLCASSFYSGPGNEQFFGPGTRLTVL.

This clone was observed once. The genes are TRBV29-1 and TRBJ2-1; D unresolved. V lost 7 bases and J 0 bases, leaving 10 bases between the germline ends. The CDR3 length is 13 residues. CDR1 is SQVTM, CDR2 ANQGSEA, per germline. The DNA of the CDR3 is TGCAGCGGCAGACCGAGCTCCTACAATGAGCAGTTCTTC. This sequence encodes CSGRPSSYNEQFF.

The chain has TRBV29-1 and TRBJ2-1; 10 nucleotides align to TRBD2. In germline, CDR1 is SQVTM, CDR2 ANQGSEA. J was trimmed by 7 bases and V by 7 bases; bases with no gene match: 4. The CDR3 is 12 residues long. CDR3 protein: CSEREGVNEQFF. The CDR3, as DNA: TGCAGCGAGCGGGAGGGCGTTAATGAGCAGTTCTTC.

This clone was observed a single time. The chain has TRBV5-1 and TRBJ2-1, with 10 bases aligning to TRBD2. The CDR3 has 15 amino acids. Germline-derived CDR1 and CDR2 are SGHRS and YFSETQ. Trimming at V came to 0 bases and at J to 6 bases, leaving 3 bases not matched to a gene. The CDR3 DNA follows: TGCGCCAGCAGCTTGGAACTAGCGGGATTCAATGAGCAGTTCTTC. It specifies CASSLELAGFNEQFF.

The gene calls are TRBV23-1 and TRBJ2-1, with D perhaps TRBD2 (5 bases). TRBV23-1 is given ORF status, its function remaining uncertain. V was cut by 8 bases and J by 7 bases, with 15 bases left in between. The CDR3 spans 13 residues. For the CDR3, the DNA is TGCGCCAGCTCCGGGAAGGAGGCAAATGAGCAGTTCTTC. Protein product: CASSGKEANEQFF.

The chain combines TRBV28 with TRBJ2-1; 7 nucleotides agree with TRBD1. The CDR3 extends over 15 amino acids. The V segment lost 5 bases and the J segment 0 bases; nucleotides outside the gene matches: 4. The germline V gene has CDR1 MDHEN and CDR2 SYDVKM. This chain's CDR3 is CASSPDRSSYNEQFF. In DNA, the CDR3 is TGTGCCAGCAGTCCGGACAGGAGCTCCTACAATGAGCAGTTCTTC.

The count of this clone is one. The CDR3 is CASSLRGSSGRAGIDTQYF. CDR3 bases: TGTGCCAGCAGTTTACGGGGAAGTAGCGGGAGGGCCGGCATAGATACGCAGTATTTT. This chain connects TRBV27 to TRBJ2-3; 11 nucleotides agree with TRBD2. The CDR3 consists of 19 residues. In germline, CDR1 is MNHEY, CDR2 SMNVEV (reference sequence). V dropped 2 bases and J dropped 5; count of bases not matched to a gene: 15.

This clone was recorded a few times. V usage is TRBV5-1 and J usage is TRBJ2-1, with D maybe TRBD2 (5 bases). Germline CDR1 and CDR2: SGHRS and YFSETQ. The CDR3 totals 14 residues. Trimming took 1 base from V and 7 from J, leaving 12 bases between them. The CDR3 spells CASSLFTGDNEQFF. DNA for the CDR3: TGCGCCAGCAGCTTGTTTACCGGGGATAATGAGCAGTTCTTC.

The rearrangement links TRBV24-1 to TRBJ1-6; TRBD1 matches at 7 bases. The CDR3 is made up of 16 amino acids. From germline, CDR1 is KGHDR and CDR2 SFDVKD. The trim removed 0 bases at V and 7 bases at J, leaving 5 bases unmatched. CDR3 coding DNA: TGTGCCACCAGTGATTTGCAACAGGGGAGGAATTCACCCCTCCACTTT. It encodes CATSDLQQGRNSPLHF.

CDR3 DNA sequence: TGTGCCAGCAGCACAGCGTTCTTCAACACGTCCTACAATGAGCAGTTCTTC. As protein: CASSTAFFNTSYNEQFF. V and J are TRBV21-1 and TRBJ2-1; the table's D call, TRBD1, has no DNA check behind it. TRBV21-1 is recorded as a pseudogene. This CDR3 spans 17 amino acids.

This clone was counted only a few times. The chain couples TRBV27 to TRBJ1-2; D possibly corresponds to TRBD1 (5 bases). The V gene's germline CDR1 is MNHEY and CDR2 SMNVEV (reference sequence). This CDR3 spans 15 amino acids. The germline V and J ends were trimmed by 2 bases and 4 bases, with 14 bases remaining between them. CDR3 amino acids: CASSLGRGYGYGYTF. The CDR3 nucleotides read TGTGCCAGCAGTTTAGGGAGGGGCTATGGCTATGGCTACACCTTC.

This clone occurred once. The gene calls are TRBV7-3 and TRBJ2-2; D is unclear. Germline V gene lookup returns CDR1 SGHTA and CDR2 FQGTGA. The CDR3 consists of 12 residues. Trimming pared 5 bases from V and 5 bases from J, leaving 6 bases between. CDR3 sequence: CASSPPTGELFF. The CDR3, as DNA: TGTGCCAGCAGCCCACCAACCGGGGAGCTGTTTTTT.

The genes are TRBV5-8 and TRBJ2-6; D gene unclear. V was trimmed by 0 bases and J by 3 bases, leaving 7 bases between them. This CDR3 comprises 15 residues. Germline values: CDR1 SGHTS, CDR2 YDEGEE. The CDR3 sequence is CASSLEHLGANVLTF. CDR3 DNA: TGTGCCAGCAGCTTGGAGCACCTTGGGGCCAACGTCCTGACTTTC.

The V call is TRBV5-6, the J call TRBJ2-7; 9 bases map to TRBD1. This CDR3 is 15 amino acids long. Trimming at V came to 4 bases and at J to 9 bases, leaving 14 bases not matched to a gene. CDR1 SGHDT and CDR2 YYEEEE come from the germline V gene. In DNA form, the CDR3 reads TGTGCCAGCAGCCCCGGGACAGGGCGTGGGGATGGGCAGTACTTC. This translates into CASSPGTGRGDGQYF.

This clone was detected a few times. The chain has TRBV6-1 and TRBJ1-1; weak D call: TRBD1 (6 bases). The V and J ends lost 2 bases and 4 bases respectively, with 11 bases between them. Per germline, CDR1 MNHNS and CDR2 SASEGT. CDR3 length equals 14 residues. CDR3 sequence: CASSEYRETTEAFF. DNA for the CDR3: TGTGCCAGCAGTGAATACAGGGAGACCACTGAAGCTTTCTTT.

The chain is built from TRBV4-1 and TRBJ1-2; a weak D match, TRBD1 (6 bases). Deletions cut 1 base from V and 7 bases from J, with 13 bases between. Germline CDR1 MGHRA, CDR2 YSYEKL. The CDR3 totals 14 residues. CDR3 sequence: CASSQARGRGGYTF. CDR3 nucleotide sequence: TGCGCCAGCAGCCAAGCTCGGGGGCGCGGTGGCTACACCTTC.

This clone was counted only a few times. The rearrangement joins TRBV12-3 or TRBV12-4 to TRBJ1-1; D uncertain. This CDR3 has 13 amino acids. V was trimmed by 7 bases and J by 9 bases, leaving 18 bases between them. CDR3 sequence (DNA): TGTGCCAGCACCACGTCAAGCAGCGTGAAAGCTTTCTTT. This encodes CASTTSSSVKAFF.

Here the CDR3 reads CASSTDRPFYEQYF. In DNA, the CDR3 is TGTGCCAGCAGTACGGACAGGCCTTTCTACGAGCAGTACTTC. The rearrangement joins TRBV27 to TRBJ2-7; 7 bases fit TRBD1. The junction had 7 bases not matched to a gene; V was cut back by 5 bases and J by 3 bases. Germline V gene data show CDR1 as MNHEY and CDR2 as SMNVEV (reference sequence). This CDR3 spans 14 amino acids.

Here the CDR3 DNA reads TGCGCCAGCAGCTTGGGACAGGACTCTGGAAACACCATATATTTT. Translation: CASSLGQDSGNTIYF. The chain has TRBV5-1 and TRBJ1-3; TRBD1 is a possible D gene (6 bases). V was trimmed by 0 bases and J by 0 bases, leaving 7 bases between them. CDR1 is SGHRS, CDR2 YFSETQ, per germline. There are 15 residues in the CDR3.

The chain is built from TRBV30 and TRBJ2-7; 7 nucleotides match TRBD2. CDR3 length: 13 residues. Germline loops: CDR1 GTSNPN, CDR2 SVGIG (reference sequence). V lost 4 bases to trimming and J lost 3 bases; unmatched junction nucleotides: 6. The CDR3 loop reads CAWKRLAGYEQYF. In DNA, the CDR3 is TGTGCCTGGAAACGACTAGCTGGCTACGAGCAGTACTTC.

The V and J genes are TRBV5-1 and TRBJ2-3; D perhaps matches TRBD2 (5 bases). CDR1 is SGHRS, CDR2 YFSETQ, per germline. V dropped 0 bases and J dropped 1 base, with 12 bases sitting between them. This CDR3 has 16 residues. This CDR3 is CASSLGLAIGTDTQYF. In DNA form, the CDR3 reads TGCGCCAGCAGCTTGGGGCTAGCTATAGGCACAGATACGCAGTATTTT.

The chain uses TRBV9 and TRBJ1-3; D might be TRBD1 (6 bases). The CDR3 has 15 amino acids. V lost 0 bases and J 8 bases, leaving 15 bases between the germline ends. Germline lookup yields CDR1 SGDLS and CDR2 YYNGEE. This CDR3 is CASSVEGRGEDTIYF. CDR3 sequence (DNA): TGTGCCAGCAGCGTAGAGGGCAGGGGAGAAGACACCATATATTTT.

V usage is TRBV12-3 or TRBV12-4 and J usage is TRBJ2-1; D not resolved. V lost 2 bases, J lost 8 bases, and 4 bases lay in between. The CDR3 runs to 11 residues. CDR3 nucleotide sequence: TGTGCCAGCAGTTTAAGGTATGAGCAGTTCTTC. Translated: CASSLRYEQFF.

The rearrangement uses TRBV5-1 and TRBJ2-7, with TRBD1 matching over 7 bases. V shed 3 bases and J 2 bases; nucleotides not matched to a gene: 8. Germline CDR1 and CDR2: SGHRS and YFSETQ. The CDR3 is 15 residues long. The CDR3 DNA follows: TGCGCCAGCAGCTCTAGGACAGGAGCTACCTACGAGCAGTACTTC. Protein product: CASSSRTGATYEQYF.